Listed below are T cell receptor beta chains from one sample, sequenced in a study of cytomegalovirus exposure and HLA in healthy donors. Data came from immunoSEQ multiplex PCR; TCRdb stores just in-frame clones and leaves some out. The table records over 250,000 clones, around 87% of them present only once. Sequencing used PBMCs. These TCRs come from a woman aged 30 to 39 in good health and CMV-seropositive. Both conserved end residues are part of each CDR3. The D gene is left open where the match is weak. Expanded clones get a size class; other rows say once, few or many, or leave the size out.

v_gene: TRBV14
j_gene: TRBJ2-2
d_gene: -
abundance: -
CDR3aa: CASSHLNTGELFF
CDR3nt: TGTGCCAGCAGCCACCTGAACACCGGGGAGCTGTTTTTT

v_gene: TRBV27
j_gene: TRBJ1-5
d_gene: -
abundance: -
CDR3aa: CASSSSRSNQPQHF
CDR3nt: TGTGCCAGCAGTTCATCCAGAAGCAATCAGCCCCAGCATTTT

v_gene: TRBV27
j_gene: TRBJ1-1
d_gene: TRBD1
abundance: few
CDR3aa: CASSLTGVYTEAFF
CDR3nt: TGTGCCAGCAGTTTAACAGGGGTGTACACTGAAGCTTTCTTT

v_gene: TRBV9
j_gene: TRBJ2-7
d_gene: TRBD1
abundance: once
CDR3aa: CASSGGQAVEQYF
CDR3nt: TGTGCCAGCAGCGGAGGACAGGCGGTCGAGCAGTACTTC

v_gene: TRBV27
j_gene: TRBJ2-7
d_gene: -
abundance: -
CDR3aa: CASSLWATQGSYEQYF
CDR3nt: TGTGCCAGCAGTTTATGGGCCACACAGGGATCCTACGAGCAGTACTTC

v_gene: TRBV9
j_gene: TRBJ2-2
d_gene: TRBD2
abundance: few
CDR3aa: CASSAGLVGELFF
CDR3nt: TGTGCCAGCAGCGCCGGACTAGTCGGGGAGCTGTTTTTT

v_gene: TRBV5-6
j_gene: TRBJ1-3
d_gene: -
abundance: -
CDR3aa: CASSLGQAGNTIYF
CDR3nt: TGTGCCAGCAGCTTGGGGCAGGCTGGAAACACCATATATTTT

v_gene: TRBV29-1
j_gene: TRBJ2-7
d_gene: -
abundance: -
CDR3aa: CSVVSPGYGGYEQYF
CDR3nt: TGCAGCGTTGTTTCCCCAGGATATGGGGGTTACGAGCAGTACTTC

v_gene: TRBV27
j_gene: TRBJ2-2
d_gene: TRBD1
abundance: once
CDR3aa: CASSPWTGLSTGELFF
CDR3nt: TGTGCCAGCAGTCCCTGGACAGGGCTTTCCACCGGGGAGCTGTTTTTT

v_gene: TRBV29-1
j_gene: TRBJ2-3
d_gene: TRBD2
abundance: -
CDR3aa: CSFLAGEYDTQYF
CDR3nt: TGCAGCTTCCTAGCGGGAGAGTATGATACGCAGTATTTT

v_gene: TRBV7-9
j_gene: TRBJ1-6
d_gene: TRBD1
abundance: once
CDR3aa: CASSSGQGANSPLHF
CDR3nt: TGTGCCAGCAGCTCTGGACAGGGGGCGAATTCACCCCTCCACTTT

v_gene: TRBV5-6
j_gene: TRBJ2-7
d_gene: -
abundance: -
CDR3aa: CASSLFGTDSGYGQYF
CDR3nt: TGTGCCAGCAGCTTGTTTGGGACTGACTCGGGGTACGGGCAGTACTTC

v_gene: TRBV7-9
j_gene: TRBJ2-2
d_gene: TRBD2
abundance: -
CDR3aa: CASSLVLASNTGELFF
CDR3nt: TGTGCCAGCAGCTTAGTACTAGCGAGTAACACCGGGGAGCTGTTTTTT

v_gene: TRBV27
j_gene: TRBJ2-1
d_gene: TRBD2
abundance: -
CDR3aa: CASSKRLAGGREQFF
CDR3nt: TGTGCCAGCAGTAAACGACTAGCGGGAGGGCGGGAGCAGTTCTTC

v_gene: TRBV28
j_gene: TRBJ2-2
d_gene: -
abundance: -
CDR3aa: CASSLPGEAGELFF
CDR3nt: TGTGCCAGCAGTTTACCAGGGGAGGCCGGGGAGCTGTTTTTT

v_gene: TRBV5-1
j_gene: TRBJ2-7
d_gene: -
abundance: -
CDR3aa: CASSYGGSYEQYF
CDR3nt: TGCGCCAGCAGCTATGGTGGTTCCTACGAGCAGTACTTC

v_gene: TRBV7-8
j_gene: TRBJ1-1
d_gene: -
abundance: -
CDR3aa: CASSFHGGTYTTEAFF
CDR3nt: TGTGCCAGCAGCTTCCACGGGGGTACCTATACTACTGAAGCTTTCTTT

v_gene: TRBV30
j_gene: TRBJ2-7
d_gene: TRBD2
abundance: -
CDR3aa: CAWSVGRLAVYEQYF
CDR3nt: TGTGCCTGGAGTGTAGGTCGGCTAGCGGTCTACGAGCAGTACTTC

v_gene: TRBV5-4
j_gene: TRBJ2-7
d_gene: TRBD2
abundance: once
CDR3aa: CASSWGGEQYF
CDR3nt: TGTGCCAGCAGCTGGGGGGGCGAGCAGTACTTC

v_gene: TRBV2
j_gene: TRBJ1-4
d_gene: TRBD1
abundance: -
CDR3aa: CASGTGQGSKLFF
CDR3nt: TGTGCCAGCGGAACGGGACAGGGCTCTAAACTGTTTTTT

v_gene: TRBV7-2
j_gene: TRBJ2-3
d_gene: TRBD1
abundance: -
CDR3aa: CASSLSGTVSTDTQYF
CDR3nt: TGTGCCAGCAGCCTTTCCGGGACAGTTAGCACAGATACGCAGTATTTT

v_gene: TRBV6-4
j_gene: TRBJ2-3
d_gene: TRBD2
abundance: -
CDR3aa: CASSDLAGEDTQYF
CDR3nt: TGTGCCAGCAGTGATTTAGCGGGAGAAGATACGCAGTATTTT

v_gene: TRBV4-2
j_gene: TRBJ1-5
d_gene: -
abundance: few
CDR3aa: CASSQVLGRSNQPQHF
CDR3nt: TGTGCCAGCAGCCAAGTCTTGGGGCGTAGCAATCAGCCCCAGCATTTT

v_gene: TRBV27
j_gene: TRBJ1-1
d_gene: -
abundance: -
CDR3aa: CASRTQGYTEAFF
CDR3nt: TGTGCCAGCAGGACTCAGGGCTACACTGAAGCTTTCTTT

v_gene: TRBV7-6
j_gene: TRBJ1-2
d_gene: -
abundance: -
CDR3aa: CASSSRIYGYTF
CDR3nt: TGTGCCAGCAGCTCCAGGATCTATGGCTACACCTTC

v_gene: TRBV28
j_gene: TRBJ2-5
d_gene: TRBD2
abundance: -
CDR3aa: CASSPSGRREETQYF
CDR3nt: TGTGCCAGCAGCCCTAGCGGGAGACGGGAAGAGACCCAGTACTTC

v_gene: TRBV5-6
j_gene: TRBJ2-5
d_gene: -
abundance: -
CDR3aa: CASSLEGTGETQYF
CDR3nt: TGTGCCAGCAGCTTGGAGGGTACGGGGGAGACCCAGTACTTC

v_gene: TRBV7-8
j_gene: TRBJ1-1
d_gene: -
abundance: few
CDR3aa: CASSLVAGQMNTEAFF
CDR3nt: TGTGCCAGCAGCTTAGTGGCAGGACAGATGAACACTGAAGCTTTCTTT

v_gene: TRBV18
j_gene: TRBJ1-1
d_gene: -
abundance: few
CDR3aa: CASSPLRDTEAFF
CDR3nt: TGTGCCAGCTCACCACTGAGGGACACTGAAGCTTTCTTT

v_gene: TRBV27
j_gene: TRBJ1-2
d_gene: TRBD1
abundance: -
CDR3aa: CASSLSSGGNYGYTF
CDR3nt: TGTGCCAGCAGTTTATCTTCAGGGGGGAACTATGGCTACACCTTC

v_gene: TRBV5-4
j_gene: TRBJ2-7
d_gene: -
abundance: -
CDR3aa: CASSLPNSGDEQYF
CDR3nt: TGTGCCAGCAGCTTACCGAACTCAGGGGACGAGCAGTACTTC

v_gene: TRBV2
j_gene: TRBJ1-2
d_gene: TRBD1
abundance: once
CDR3aa: CASSEKAGGNYGYTF
CDR3nt: TGTGCCAGCAGTGAAAAGGCAGGGGGTAACTATGGCTACACCTTC

v_gene: TRBV15
j_gene: TRBJ2-1
d_gene: TRBD1
abundance: once
CDR3aa: CATSRRDRDGNEQFF
CDR3nt: TGTGCCACCAGCAGGCGGGACAGGGACGGCAATGAGCAGTTCTTC

v_gene: TRBV19
j_gene: TRBJ1-2
d_gene: TRBD1
abundance: -
CDR3aa: CATGTGGYYGYTF
CDR3nt: TGTGCTACCGGGACAGGGGGCTACTATGGCTACACCTTC

v_gene: TRBV7-8
j_gene: TRBJ2-5
d_gene: TRBD2
abundance: -
CDR3aa: CASTRFSGGYQETQYF
CDR3nt: TGTGCCAGCACCCGGTTTAGCGGGGGATACCAAGAGACCCAGTACTTC

v_gene: TRBV6-4
j_gene: TRBJ2-7
d_gene: -
abundance: -
CDR3aa: CASSHSGNSGYEQYF
CDR3nt: TGTGCCAGCAGCCACTCCGGGAATTCGGGCTACGAGCAGTACTTC

v_gene: TRBV28
j_gene: TRBJ1-2
d_gene: TRBD1
abundance: -
CDR3aa: CASSPGNRGLRGYTF
CDR3nt: TGTGCCAGCAGCCCCGGAAACAGGGGGCTTCGTGGCTACACCTTC

v_gene: TRBV2
j_gene: TRBJ1-6
d_gene: -
abundance: -
CDR3aa: CASRKDDANSPLHF
CDR3nt: TGTGCCAGCAGAAAAGACGACGCGAATTCACCCCTCCACTTT

v_gene: TRBV9
j_gene: TRBJ1-6
d_gene: -
abundance: -
CDR3aa: CASSTDADHNSPLHF
CDR3nt: TGTGCCAGCAGCACTGACGCGGATCATAATTCACCCCTCCACTTT

v_gene: TRBV5-4
j_gene: TRBJ2-1
d_gene: TRBD1
abundance: -
CDR3aa: CASSFRTGIENEQFF
CDR3nt: TGTGCCAGCAGCTTTCGGACAGGGATTGAAAATGAGCAGTTCTTC

v_gene: TRBV2
j_gene: TRBJ2-7
d_gene: -
abundance: -
CDR3aa: CASTHLDRQAYEQYF
CDR3nt: TGTGCCAGCACCCACCTTGATCGACAGGCCTACGAGCAGTACTTC

v_gene: TRBV5-5
j_gene: TRBJ1-5
d_gene: TRBD1
abundance: -
CDR3aa: CASSLEQGAGNQPQHF
CDR3nt: TGTGCCAGCAGCTTGGAACAGGGGGCTGGCAATCAGCCCCAGCATTTT

v_gene: TRBV25-1
j_gene: TRBJ2-1
d_gene: TRBD2
abundance: -
CDR3aa: CASSSGGYNEQFF
CDR3nt: TGTGCCAGCTCTAGCGGGGGGTACAATGAGCAGTTCTTC

v_gene: TRBV5-1
j_gene: TRBJ2-7
d_gene: TRBD1
abundance: -
CDR3aa: CASSLGDRDRDLYEQYF
CDR3nt: TGCGCCAGCAGCTTGGGGGACCGGGACAGGGATCTCTACGAGCAGTACTTC

v_gene: TRBV15
j_gene: TRBJ2-3
d_gene: TRBD2
abundance: -
CDR3aa: CATSRAGGGTDTQYF
CDR3nt: TGTGCCACCAGCAGAGCGGGAGGGGGAACAGATACGCAGTATTTT

v_gene: TRBV5-1
j_gene: TRBJ2-7
d_gene: TRBD1
abundance: once
CDR3aa: CASSPGQGLRSYEQYF
CDR3nt: TGCGCCAGCAGCCCGGGACAGGGATTGCGGTCCTACGAGCAGTACTTC

v_gene: TRBV18
j_gene: TRBJ2-3
d_gene: -
abundance: once
CDR3aa: CASTTADTQYF
CDR3nt: TGTGCCAGCACCACGGCAGATACGCAGTATTTT

v_gene: TRBV2
j_gene: TRBJ2-5
d_gene: TRBD1
abundance: -
CDR3aa: CASSWTGGIQETQYF
CDR3nt: TGTGCCAGCAGTTGGACAGGGGGAATCCAAGAGACCCAGTACTTC

v_gene: TRBV4-3
j_gene: TRBJ2-3
d_gene: -
abundance: -
CDR3aa: CASSQESLATDTQYF
CDR3nt: TGCGCCAGCAGCCAAGAATCGCTAGCCACAGATACGCAGTATTTT

v_gene: TRBV28
j_gene: TRBJ1-3
d_gene: TRBD1
abundance: -
CDR3aa: CATQTGVGNTIYF
CDR3nt: TGTGCCACCCAGACAGGGGTTGGAAACACCATATATTTT

v_gene: TRBV5-1
j_gene: TRBJ1-2
d_gene: TRBD1
abundance: few
CDR3aa: CASSPTGKFGYTF
CDR3nt: TGCGCCAGCAGTCCGACAGGGAAGTTTGGCTACACCTTC

v_gene: TRBV4-3
j_gene: TRBJ2-5
d_gene: TRBD1
abundance: few
CDR3aa: CASSPTDRERETQYF
CDR3nt: TGCGCCAGCAGCCCCACCGACAGGGAACGGGAGACCCAGTACTTC

v_gene: TRBV5-1
j_gene: TRBJ1-1
d_gene: TRBD1
abundance: -
CDR3aa: CASSSSQGYVREAFF
CDR3nt: TGCGCCAGCAGCTCCTCACAGGGGTACGTCCGAGAAGCTTTCTTT

v_gene: TRBV9
j_gene: TRBJ1-1
d_gene: -
abundance: -
CDR3aa: CASSVHVNTEAFF
CDR3nt: TGTGCCAGCAGCGTACACGTGAACACTGAAGCTTTCTTT